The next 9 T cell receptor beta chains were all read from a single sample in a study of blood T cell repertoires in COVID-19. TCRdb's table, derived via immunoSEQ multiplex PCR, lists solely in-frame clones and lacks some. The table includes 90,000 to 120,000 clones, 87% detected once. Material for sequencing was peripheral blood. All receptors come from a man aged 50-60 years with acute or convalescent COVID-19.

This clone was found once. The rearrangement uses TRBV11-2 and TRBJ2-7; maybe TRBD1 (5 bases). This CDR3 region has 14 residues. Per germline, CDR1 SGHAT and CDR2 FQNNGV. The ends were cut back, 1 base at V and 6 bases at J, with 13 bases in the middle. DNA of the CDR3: TGTGCCAGCAGCTTAGGTGGCAGGGCGGCCGAGCAGTACTTC. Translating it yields CASSLGGRAAEQYF.

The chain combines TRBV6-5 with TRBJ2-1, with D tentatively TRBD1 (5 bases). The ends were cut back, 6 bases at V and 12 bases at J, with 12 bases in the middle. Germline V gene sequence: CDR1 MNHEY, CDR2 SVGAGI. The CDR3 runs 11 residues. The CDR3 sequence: CASRDIGGQFF. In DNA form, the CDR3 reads TGTGCCAGCAGGGACATTGGTGGGCAGTTCTTC.

The CDR3 reads CASSFRDRVWNGYTF. For the CDR3, the DNA is TGTGCCAGCAGCTTCCGGGACAGGGTGTGGAATGGCTACACCTTC. The chain couples TRBV5-6 to TRBJ1-2, with 9 bases aligning to TRBD1. Germline CDR1 is SGHDT and CDR2 is YYEEEE. V was pared by 2 bases and J by 6 bases, with 8 bases of the junction left unmatched. This CDR3 has 15 residues.

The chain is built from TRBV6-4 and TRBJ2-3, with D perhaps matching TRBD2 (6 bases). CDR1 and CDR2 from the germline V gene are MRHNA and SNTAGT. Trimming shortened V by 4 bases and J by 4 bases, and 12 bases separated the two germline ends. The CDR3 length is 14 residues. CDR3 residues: CASSARPGADTQYF. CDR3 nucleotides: TGTGCCAGCAGTGCTCGCCCGGGGGCAGATACGCAGTATTTT.

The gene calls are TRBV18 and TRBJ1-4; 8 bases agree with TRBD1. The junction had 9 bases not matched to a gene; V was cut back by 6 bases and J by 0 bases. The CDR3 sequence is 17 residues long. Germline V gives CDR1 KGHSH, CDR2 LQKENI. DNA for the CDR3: TGTGCCAGCTCCCCCTGGCAGGGGGCGACAACTAATGAAAAACTGTTTTTT. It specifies CASSPWQGATTNEKLFF.

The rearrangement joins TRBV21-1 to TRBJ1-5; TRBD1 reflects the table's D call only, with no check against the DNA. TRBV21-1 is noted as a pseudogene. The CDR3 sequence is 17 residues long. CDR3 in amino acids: CASSRAGGMIDNQPQHF. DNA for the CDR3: TGTGCCAGCAGCAGGGCAGGGGGCATGATAGACAATCAGCCCCAGCATTTT.

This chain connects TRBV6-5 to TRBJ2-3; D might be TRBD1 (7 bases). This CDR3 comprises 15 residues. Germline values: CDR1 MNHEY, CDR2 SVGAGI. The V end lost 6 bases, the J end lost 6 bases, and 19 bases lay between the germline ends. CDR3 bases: TGTGCCAGCAGGCTGGACAGGATGCGGGATGATACGCAGTATTTT. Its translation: CASRLDRMRDDTQYF.

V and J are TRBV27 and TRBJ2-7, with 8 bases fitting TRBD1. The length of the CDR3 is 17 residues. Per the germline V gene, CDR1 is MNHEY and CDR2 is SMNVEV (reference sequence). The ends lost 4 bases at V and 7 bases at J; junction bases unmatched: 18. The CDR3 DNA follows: TGTGCCAGCAGTTCGATCACCCGGGGCAGGGGGCGAGGAGAGCAGTACTTC. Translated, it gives CASSSITRGRGRGEQYF.

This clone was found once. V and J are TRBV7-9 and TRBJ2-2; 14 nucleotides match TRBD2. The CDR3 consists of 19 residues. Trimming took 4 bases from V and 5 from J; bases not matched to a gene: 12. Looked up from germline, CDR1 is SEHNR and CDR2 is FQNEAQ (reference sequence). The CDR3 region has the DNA TGTGCCAGCAGCTCCCTGGGGACTAGCGGGAGAGGTTGGACCGGGGAGCTGTTTTTT. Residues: CASSSLGTSGRGWTGELFF.